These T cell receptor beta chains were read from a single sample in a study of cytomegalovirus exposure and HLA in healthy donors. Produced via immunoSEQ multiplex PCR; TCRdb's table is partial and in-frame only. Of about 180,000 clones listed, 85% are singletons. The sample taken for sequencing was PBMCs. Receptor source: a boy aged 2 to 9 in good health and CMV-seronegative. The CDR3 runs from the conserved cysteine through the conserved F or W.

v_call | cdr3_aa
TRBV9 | CASNRAGPGNEQFF
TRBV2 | CASSVPTGGTNYGYTF
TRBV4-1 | CASSQEVARVDYGYTF
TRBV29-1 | CSAYRGKTEAFF
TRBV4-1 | CASSQGPGVAGELFF
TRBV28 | CASSSRTYEAFF
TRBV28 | CASTTLRDRGPGYTF
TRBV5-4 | CASSPSLNTEAFF
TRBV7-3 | CASSITGSGSPLHF
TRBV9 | CASSVSTSAREQYF
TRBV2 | CASSESLGREGRNIQYF
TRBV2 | CASSEWGVSTEAFF
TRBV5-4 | CASSSGRPLAKNIQYF
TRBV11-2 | CASSLRLSVTSVRDTQYF
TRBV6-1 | CASRRQGNQPQHF
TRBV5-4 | CASSGDRGRGNTIYF
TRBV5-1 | CASSPSDIFTLHF
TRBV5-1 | CASSYGLVTDTQYF
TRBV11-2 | CASSRDRGAETQYF
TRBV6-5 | CASSSPLADTDTQYF
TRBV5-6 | CASSLAGAETQYF
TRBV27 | CASSHGGRYGYTF
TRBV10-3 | CAISEYRDREFKNEQFF
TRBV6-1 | CARGTSGDTDTQYF
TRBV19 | CSTFGQSGGSYNEQFF
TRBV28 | CASSFTRERLNTGELFF
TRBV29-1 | CSVGLAGGWKYF
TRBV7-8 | CASNPRGTSLAGELFF
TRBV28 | CASSLFQALSNEQFF
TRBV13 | CASKSGGGEAFF
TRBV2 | CASLDRVYFF
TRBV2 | CASSGQGHGYGYTF